This T cell receptor (beta chain) was captured by sequencing in a study of radiation and T cells in renal cell carcinoma. Study at large: Nephrectomy followed 15 Gy stereotactic body radiation by 4 weeks. Study-level points and caveats: From baseline, blood top tumor clonotypes peaked at 2 weeks post-radiation. No pretreatment tumor biopsies were available for baseline clonotypes.

V lost 2 bases and J 6 bases, leaving 7 bases between the germline ends. The CDR3 loop spans 11 amino acids. Per the germline V gene, CDR1 is GTSNPN and CDR2 is SVGIG (reference sequence). Noted time point: baseline pretreatment blood. Treatment specified: 15 Gy SBRT to primary tumor, nephrectomy 4 weeks later. This renal cell carcinoma was of the clear cell type. On this clone: Its antigen is still unknown.

TCRdb's copy holds only in-frame clones and misses some; the assay was immunoSEQ multiplex PCR. The sample shows about 95,000 clones, 70% to 90% of them seen only once. Here the sequenced sample was blood, taken from a patient whose treatment included radiotherapy and nephrectomy. The receptor was derived from a man in his forties or fifties with renal cell carcinoma. V is TRBV30 and J is TRBJ1-1; D remains unclear. DNA for the CDR3: TGTGCCTGGAGTCCAGGATCTGAAGCTTTCTTT. Residues: CAWSPGSEAFF.